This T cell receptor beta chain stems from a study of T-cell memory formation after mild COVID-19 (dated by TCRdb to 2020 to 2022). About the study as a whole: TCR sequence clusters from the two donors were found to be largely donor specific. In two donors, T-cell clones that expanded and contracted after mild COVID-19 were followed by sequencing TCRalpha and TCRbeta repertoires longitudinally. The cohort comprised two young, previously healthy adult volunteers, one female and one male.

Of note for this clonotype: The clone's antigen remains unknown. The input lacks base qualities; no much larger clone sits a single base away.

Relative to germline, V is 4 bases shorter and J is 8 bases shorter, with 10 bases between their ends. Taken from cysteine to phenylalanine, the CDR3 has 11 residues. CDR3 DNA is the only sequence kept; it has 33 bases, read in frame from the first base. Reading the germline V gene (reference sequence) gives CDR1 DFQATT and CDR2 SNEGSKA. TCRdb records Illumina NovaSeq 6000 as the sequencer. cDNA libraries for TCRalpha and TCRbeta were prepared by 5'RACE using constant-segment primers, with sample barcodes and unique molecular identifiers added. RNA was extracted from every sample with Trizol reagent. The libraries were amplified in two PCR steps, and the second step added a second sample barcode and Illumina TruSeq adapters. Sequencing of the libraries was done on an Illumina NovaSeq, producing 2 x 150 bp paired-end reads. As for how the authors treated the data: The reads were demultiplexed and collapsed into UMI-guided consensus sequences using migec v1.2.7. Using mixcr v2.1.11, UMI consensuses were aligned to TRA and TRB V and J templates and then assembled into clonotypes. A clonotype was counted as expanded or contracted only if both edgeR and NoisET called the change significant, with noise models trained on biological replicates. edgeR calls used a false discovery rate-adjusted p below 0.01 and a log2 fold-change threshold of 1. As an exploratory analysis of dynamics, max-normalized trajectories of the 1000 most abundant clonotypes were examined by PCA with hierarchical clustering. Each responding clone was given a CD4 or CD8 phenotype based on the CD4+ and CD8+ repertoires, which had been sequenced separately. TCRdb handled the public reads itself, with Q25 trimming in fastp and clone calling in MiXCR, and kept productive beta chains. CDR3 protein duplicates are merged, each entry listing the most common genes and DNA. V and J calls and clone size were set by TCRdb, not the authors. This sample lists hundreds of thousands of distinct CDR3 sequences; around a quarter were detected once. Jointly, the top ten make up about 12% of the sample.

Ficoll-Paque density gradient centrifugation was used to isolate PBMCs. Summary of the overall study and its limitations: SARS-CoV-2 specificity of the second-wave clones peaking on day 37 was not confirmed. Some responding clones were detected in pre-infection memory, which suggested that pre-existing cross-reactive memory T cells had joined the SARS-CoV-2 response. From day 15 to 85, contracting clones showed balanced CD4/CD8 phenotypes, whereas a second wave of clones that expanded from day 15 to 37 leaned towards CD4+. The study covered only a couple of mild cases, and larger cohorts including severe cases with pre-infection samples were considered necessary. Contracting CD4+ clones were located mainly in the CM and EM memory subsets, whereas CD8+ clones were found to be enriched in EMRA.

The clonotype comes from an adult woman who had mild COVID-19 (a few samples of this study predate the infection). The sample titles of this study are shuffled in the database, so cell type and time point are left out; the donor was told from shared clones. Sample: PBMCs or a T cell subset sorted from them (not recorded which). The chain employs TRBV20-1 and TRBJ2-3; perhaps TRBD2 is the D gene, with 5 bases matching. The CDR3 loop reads CSANEGFTQYF. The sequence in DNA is TGCAGTGCTAACGAGGGTTTTACGCAGTATTTT.